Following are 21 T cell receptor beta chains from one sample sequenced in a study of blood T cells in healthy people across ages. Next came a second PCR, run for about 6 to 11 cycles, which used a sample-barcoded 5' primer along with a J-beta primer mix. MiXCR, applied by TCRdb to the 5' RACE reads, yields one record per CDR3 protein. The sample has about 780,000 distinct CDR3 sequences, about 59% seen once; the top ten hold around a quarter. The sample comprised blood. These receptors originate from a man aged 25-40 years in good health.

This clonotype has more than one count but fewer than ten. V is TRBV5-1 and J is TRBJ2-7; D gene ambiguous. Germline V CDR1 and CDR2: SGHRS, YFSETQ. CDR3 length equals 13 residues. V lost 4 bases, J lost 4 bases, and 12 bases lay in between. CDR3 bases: TGCGCCAGCAGCGACCAACGAAAGTACGAGCAGTACTTC. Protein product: CASSDQRKYEQYF.

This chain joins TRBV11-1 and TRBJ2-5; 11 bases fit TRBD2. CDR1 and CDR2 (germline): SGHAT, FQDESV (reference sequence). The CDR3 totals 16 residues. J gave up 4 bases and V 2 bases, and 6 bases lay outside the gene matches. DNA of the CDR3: TGTGCCAGCAGCTTAAGATCAGGACTAGCGGGAGAGACCCAGTACTTC. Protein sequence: CASSLRSGLAGETQYF. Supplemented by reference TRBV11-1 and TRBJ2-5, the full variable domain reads EAEVAQSPRYKITEKSQAVAFWCDPISGHATLYWYRQILGQGPELLVQFQDESVVDDSQLPKDRFSAERLKGVDSTLKIQPAELGDSAMYLCASSLRSGLAGETQYFGPGTRLLVL.

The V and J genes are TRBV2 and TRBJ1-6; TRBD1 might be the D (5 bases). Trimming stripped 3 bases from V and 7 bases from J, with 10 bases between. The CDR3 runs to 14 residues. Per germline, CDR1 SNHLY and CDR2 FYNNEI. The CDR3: CASSETRGNSPLHF. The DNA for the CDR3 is TGTGCCAGCAGTGAGACCCGGGGGAATTCACCCCTCCACTTT.

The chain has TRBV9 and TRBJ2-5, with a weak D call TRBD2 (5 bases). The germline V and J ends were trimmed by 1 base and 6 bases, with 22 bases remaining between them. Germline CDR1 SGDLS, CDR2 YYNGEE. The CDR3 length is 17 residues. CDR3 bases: TGTGCCAGCAGCGTACAACCCAGCGGTGAGGAATCACAGACCCAGTACTTC. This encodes CASSVQPSGEESQTQYF.

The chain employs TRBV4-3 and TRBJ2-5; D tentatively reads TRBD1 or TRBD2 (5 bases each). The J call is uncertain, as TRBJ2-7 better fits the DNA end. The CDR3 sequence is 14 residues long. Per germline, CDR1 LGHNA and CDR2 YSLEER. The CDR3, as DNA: TGCGCCAGCAGCCAAGATCATGAGGGACACGAGCAGTACTTC. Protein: CASSQDHEGHEQYF.

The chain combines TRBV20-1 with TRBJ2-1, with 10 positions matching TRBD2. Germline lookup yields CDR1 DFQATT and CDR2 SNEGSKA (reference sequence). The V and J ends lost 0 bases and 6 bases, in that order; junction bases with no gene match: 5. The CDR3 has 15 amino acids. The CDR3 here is CSARDFSGGANEQFF. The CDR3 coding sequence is TGCAGTGCTAGAGATTTCAGCGGGGGGGCCAATGAGCAGTTCTTC.

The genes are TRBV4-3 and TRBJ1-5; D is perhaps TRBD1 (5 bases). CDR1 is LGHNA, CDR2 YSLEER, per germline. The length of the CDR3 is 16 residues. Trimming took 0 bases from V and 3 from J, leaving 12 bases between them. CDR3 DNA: TGCGCCAGCAGCCAAGATTTCGGGACTCCCAATCAGCCCCAGCATTTT. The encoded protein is CASSQDFGTPNQPQHF.

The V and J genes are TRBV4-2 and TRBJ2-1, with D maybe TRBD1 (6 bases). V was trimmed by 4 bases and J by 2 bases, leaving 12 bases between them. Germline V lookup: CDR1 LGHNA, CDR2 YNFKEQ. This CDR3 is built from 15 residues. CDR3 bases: TGTGCCAGCAGCCGGGGGCTTTACCCCTACAATGAGCAGTTCTTC. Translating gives CASSRGLYPYNEQFF.

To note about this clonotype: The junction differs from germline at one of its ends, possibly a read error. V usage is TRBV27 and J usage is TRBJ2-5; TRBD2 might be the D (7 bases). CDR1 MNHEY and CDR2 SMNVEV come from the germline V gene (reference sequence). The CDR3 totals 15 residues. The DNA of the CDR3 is TGCGCCAGCAGTTTATTGGGGGGGGCGTTCGAGACCCAGTACTTC. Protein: CASSLLGGAFETQYF.

The CDR3, as DNA: TGTGCCAGCAGCTTACAACCGGGTGAAAAACTGTTTTTT. Translating it yields CASSLQPGEKLFF. V usage is TRBV11-3 and J usage is TRBJ1-4; D remains ambiguous. Per germline, CDR1 SGHNT and CDR2 YENEEA. The germline V and J ends were trimmed by 2 bases and 7 bases, with 8 bases remaining between them. The CDR3 length is 13 residues. The variable domain in full, with the rest retrieved from reference TRBV11-3 and TRBJ1-4, is EAGVVQSPRYKIIEKKQPVAFWCNPISGHNTLYWYLQNLGQGPELLIRYENEEAVDDSQLPKDRFSAERLKGVDSTLKIQPAELGDSAVYLCASSLQPGEKLFFGSGTQLSVL.

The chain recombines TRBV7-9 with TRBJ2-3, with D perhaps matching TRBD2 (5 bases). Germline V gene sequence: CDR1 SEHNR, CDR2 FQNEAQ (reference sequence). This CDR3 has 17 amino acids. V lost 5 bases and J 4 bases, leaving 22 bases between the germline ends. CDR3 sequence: CASSLRATPGIADTQYF. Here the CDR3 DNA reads TGTGCCAGCAGCCTAAGGGCTACACCGGGGATCGCAGATACGCAGTATTTT.

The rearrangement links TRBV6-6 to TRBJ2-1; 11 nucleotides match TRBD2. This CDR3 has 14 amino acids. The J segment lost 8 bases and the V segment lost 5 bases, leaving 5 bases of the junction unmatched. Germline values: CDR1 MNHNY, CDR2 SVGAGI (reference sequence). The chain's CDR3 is CASSHLAGGYEQFF. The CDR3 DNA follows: TGTGCCAGCAGTCACCTAGCGGGGGGTTATGAGCAGTTCTTC.

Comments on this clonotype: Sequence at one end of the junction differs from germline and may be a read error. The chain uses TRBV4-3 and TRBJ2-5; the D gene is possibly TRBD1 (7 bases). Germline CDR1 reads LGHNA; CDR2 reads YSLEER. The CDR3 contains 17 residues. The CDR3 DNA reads TGCGCCAGCAGCCAAGAAGTTTGGACAGGCTGGGGGGAGACCCAGAACTTC. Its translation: CASSQEVWTGWGETQNF.

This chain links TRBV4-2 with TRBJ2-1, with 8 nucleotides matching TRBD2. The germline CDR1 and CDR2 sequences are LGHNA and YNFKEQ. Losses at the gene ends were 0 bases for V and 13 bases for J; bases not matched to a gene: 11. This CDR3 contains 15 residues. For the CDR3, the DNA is TGTGCCAGCAGCCAAGATAGAACTAGCGGAAGAACCCAGTTCTTC. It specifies CASSQDRTSGRTQFF.

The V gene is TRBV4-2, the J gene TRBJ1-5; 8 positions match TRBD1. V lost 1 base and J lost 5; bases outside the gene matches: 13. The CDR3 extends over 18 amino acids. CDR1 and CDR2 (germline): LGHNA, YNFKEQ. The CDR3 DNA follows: TGTGCCAGCAGCCAAGGATGGCCAGGGGGCTCGTCTTATCAGCCCCAGCATTTT. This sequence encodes CASSQGWPGGSSYQPQHF.

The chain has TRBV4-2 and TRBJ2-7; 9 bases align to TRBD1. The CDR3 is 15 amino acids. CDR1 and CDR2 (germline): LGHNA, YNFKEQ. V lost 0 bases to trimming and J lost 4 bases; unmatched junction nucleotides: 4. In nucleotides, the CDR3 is TGTGCCAGCAGCCAAGATCTGGGACAGGGTTACGAGCAGTACTTC. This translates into CASSQDLGQGYEQYF.

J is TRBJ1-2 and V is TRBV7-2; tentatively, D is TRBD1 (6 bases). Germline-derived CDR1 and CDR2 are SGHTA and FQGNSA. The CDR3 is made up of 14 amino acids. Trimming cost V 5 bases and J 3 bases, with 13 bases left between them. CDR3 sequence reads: CASSPAGQYYGYTF. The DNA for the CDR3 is TGTGCCAGCAGCCCAGCTGGACAGTACTATGGCTACACCTTC.

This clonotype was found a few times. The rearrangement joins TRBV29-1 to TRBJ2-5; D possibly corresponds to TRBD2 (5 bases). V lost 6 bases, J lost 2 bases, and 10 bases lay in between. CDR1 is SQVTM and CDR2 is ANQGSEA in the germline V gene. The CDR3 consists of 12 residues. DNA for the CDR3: TGCAGCGTGTACCGGGGACAAGAGACCCAGTACTTC. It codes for CSVYRGQETQYF.

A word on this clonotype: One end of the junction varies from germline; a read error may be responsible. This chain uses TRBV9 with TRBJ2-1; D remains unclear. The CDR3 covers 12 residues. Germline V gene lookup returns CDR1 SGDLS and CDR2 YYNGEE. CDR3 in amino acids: CASSVVNNEQFF. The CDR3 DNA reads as TGTGCCAGCAGCGTAGTTAACAACGAGCAGTTCTTC.

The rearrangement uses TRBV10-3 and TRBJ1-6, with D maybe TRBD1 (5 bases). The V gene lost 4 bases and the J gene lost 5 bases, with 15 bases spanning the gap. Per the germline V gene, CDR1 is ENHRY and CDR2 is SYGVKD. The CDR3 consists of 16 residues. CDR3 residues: CAISGGEAVDNSPLHF. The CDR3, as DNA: TGTGCCATCAGTGGAGGGGAAGCAGTCGATAATTCACCCCTCCACTTT.

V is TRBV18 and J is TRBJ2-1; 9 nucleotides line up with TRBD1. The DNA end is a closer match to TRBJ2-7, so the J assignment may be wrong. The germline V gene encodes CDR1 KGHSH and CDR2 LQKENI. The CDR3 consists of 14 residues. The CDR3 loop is CASSPEDRGYEQYF. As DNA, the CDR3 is TGTGCCAGCTCACCAGAGGACAGGGGCTACGAGCAGTACTTC.